This T cell receptor (beta chain) is drawn from a study of patients and donors after allogeneic stem cell transplantation. The CDR3 consists of 14 residues. The V gene lost 5 bases and the J gene lost 7 bases, with 14 bases spanning the gap. Germline CDR1 reads SNHLY; CDR2 reads FYNNEI. TCRdb reanalysed the RT-PCR reads using MiXCR and keeps one entry per CDR3 protein. The repertoire consists of about a million distinct CDR3 sequences, with more than 15% occurring once and the leading ten covering 6%. The source material was blood, either unsorted or a sorted T cell fraction (not recorded which). This chain connects TRBV2 to TRBJ2-2, with TRBD2 as a possible D gene (6 bases). The TCR originated in a human donor who was either an allogeneic HSCT recipient or a stem cell or donor lymphocyte infusion donor (not recorded which). It is not recorded whose cells these are; they may come from a transplant donor. The CDR3 protein is CASSPWGDGGELFF. CDR3 bases: TGTGCCAGCAGTCCGTGGGGGGACGGCGGGGAGCTGTTTTTT.